This T cell receptor beta chain was obtained from a study of identical twins. TCRdb redid the calling of the 5' RACE reads with MiXCR, one entry per CDR3 protein. This sample has 600,000 to 700,000 distinct CDR3 sequences, with roughly 20% found just once. There are 16 residues in the CDR3. The V gene's germline CDR1 is SQVTM and CDR2 ANQGSEA. The V end lost 2 bases, the J end lost 7 bases, and 21 bases lay between the germline ends. This clonotype occurred many times. The sample was also linked to a second study, of T cells expressing NK-cell markers.

This clonotype originated in a woman between 18 and 30 years old in good health. The sample taken for sequencing was PBMCs. The chain links TRBV29-1 to TRBJ2-1; tentatively, D is TRBD2 (5 bases). CDR3 DNA: TGCAGCGTTGAATTCCCCTGGGGTGGGAGCGTTAATGAGCAGTTCTTC. This encodes CSVEFPWGGSVNEQFF.